This T cell receptor (beta chain) was captured by sequencing in a study of blood T cell repertoires in COVID-19. Looked up from germline, CDR1 is LNHDA and CDR2 is SQIVND (reference sequence). J gave up 8 bases and V 5 bases, and 8 bases lay outside the gene matches. The CDR3 is 14 amino acids. Libraries were prepared by immunoSEQ multiplex PCR; TCRdb keeps only in-frame clonotypes and omits some of them. The table has over 90,000 clones, more than 75% seen once. This clone was recorded once. The chain is built from TRBV19 and TRBJ2-3, with 9 bases aligning to TRBD1. This TCR came from a human donor in a cohort sampled during active COVID-19. The sequenced material came from peripheral blood. The CDR3 DNA reads TGTGCCAGTAGTCAACAGGGGGCGCGGGCTACGCAGTATTTT. Protein product: CASSQQGARATQYF.